This T cell receptor (beta chain) is from a study of blood T cell repertoires in COVID-19. Background on the study: Samples taken during acute and convalescent COVID-19 were collected in the United States, Italy and Spain. In each case, the material was cDNA or gDNA derived from T cells, B-cell-depleted T cells, or PBMCs.

CDR1 is LGHDT and CDR2 is YNNKEL in the germline V gene (reference sequence). J was trimmed by 2 bases and V by 2 bases; bases with no gene match: 4. The CDR3 is 16 residues long. How the authors handled the data: Amplifying reference gene primers gave estimates of nucleated cell counts. Assay used: immunoSEQ multiplex PCR; TCRdb lists only in-frame clones, some missing. V and J calls and clone size are copied from that table; D and trimming were computed from the DNA. This table has 50,000 to 65,000 clones, 88% appearing once. In its sample, this clone was seen a few times. The specimen was peripheral blood. The V call is TRBV3-1 (or the pseudogene TRBV3-2), the J call TRBJ2-5, with TRBD2 matching 11 bases. The source of this sequence is a man aged 45-65 years with active COVID-19. CDR3 DNA sequence: TGTGCCAGCAGCCAACCGGGACTAGCGGAACAAGAGACCCAGTACTTC. This codes for CASSQPGLAEQETQYF.